Shown below are 20 T cell receptor beta chains from a single sample sequenced in a study of T cells in localized non-small cell lung cancer. The method was immunoSEQ multiplex PCR; TCRdb's version includes in-frame clones alone and lacks a portion of them. The data show some 66,000 clones, 84% seen once. The material was peripheral blood, obtained before any cancer treatment. These receptors all come from a female donor at least 60 years old with stage I lung adenocarcinoma.

This sequence joins TRBV2 and TRBJ2-7; 11 bases line up with TRBD1. CDR3 length equals 15 residues. Germline V CDR1 and CDR2: SNHLY, FYNNEI. The ends lost 6 bases at V and 3 bases at J; junction bases unmatched: 7. The CDR3 spells CASSSGQGAIYEQYF. Here the CDR3 DNA reads TGTGCCAGCAGCTCCGGACAGGGGGCTATCTACGAGCAGTACTTC.

V gene TRBV19 combines with J gene TRBJ2-1; D possibly corresponds to TRBD2 (6 bases). V lost 1 base and J lost 1, with 11 bases in between. The CDR3 totals 16 residues. The germline V gene has CDR1 LNHDA and CDR2 SQIVND (reference sequence). Here the CDR3 DNA reads TGTGCCAGTAGTATAGCGGCAGGGAGGTCCTACAATGAGCAGTTCTTC. It is translated as CASSIAAGRSYNEQFF.

CDR3 coding DNA: TGTGCCACCAGCAGAAACGTCTGGCGGAGCGACCACAATGAGCAGTTCTTC. Translating gives CATSRNVWRSDHNEQFF. The rearrangement links TRBV15 to TRBJ2-1, with D hard to call. There are 17 residues in the CDR3. Trimming removed 2 bases at V and 5 bases at J, with 19 bases between. The germline gives CDR1 LNHNV, CDR2 YYDKDF (reference sequence). Full variable domain (outside the CDR3, taken from reference TRBV15 and TRBJ2-1): DAMVIQNPRYQVTQFGKPVTLSCSQTLNHNVMYWYQQKSSQAPKLLFHYYDKDFNNEADTPDNFQSRRPNTSFCFLDIRSPGLGDTAMYLCATSRNVWRSDHNEQFFGPGTRLTVL.

This clone has a handful of counts. The V and J genes are TRBV6-5 and TRBJ1-2; 7 bases are a match to TRBD1. V lost 2 bases, J lost 7 bases, and 7 bases stayed unmatched. Germline values: CDR1 MNHEY, CDR2 SVGAGI. This CDR3 spans 14 amino acids. The CDR3 reads CASSYRTGFLGYTF. DNA of the CDR3: TGTGCCAGCAGTTACCGGACAGGCTTCCTTGGCTACACCTTC.

This clone showed up just once. The J gene is TRBJ1-2, the V gene TRBV5-6; TRBD1 is a possible D gene (5 bases). CDR3 length equals 13 residues. The germline CDR1 and CDR2 sequences are SGHDT and YYEEEE. V lost 2 bases and J 3 bases, leaving 8 bases between the germline ends. The CDR3 coding sequence is TGTGCCAGCAGCTTCCAGGGAGACTATGGCTACACCTTC. Encoded protein: CASSFQGDYGYTF.

This chain uses TRBV29-1 with TRBJ1-1, with a weak D call TRBD1 (6 bases). Looked up from germline, CDR1 is SQVTM and CDR2 is ANQGSEA. The CDR3 has 12 residues. With 7 bases removed from V and 5 bases from J, the gap between germline ends came to 14 bases. The CDR3 loop reads CSARGGMTEAFF. Here the CDR3 DNA reads TGCAGCGCCCGAGGGGGTATGACTGAAGCTTTCTTT.

This clone showed up just once. The chain combines TRBV19 with TRBJ1-3; D ambiguous. CDR3 length: 17 amino acids. The V end was cut by 5 bases, the J end by 0 bases, with 17 bases between. The germline V gene has CDR1 LNHDA and CDR2 SQIVND (reference sequence). The CDR3 reads CASSRNRPYSSGNTIYF. CDR3 DNA: TGTGCCAGTAGTCGAAATCGGCCCTACTCCTCTGGAAACACCATATATTTT.

The V gene is TRBV10-3, the J gene TRBJ2-5; possible D gene TRBD2, 7 bases. The V gene lost 3 bases and the J gene lost 3 bases, with 14 bases spanning the gap. The CDR3 is 15 amino acids. CDR1 is ENHRY and CDR2 is SYGVKD in the germline V gene. The CDR3 region is CAISESRGGKETQYF. DNA for the CDR3: TGTGCCATCAGTGAATCGAGGGGGGGAAAAGAGACCCAGTACTTC.

The CDR3: CASTVAGSSYEQYF. The CDR3 DNA is TGTGCCAGCACCGTAGCGGGGAGCTCCTACGAGCAGTACTTC. The rearrangement uses TRBV2 and TRBJ2-7, with 8 bases aligning to TRBD2. Germline V gene lookup returns CDR1 SNHLY and CDR2 FYNNEI. V shed 7 bases, J shed 0 bases, and the junction held 5 bases outside the gene matches. This CDR3 is 14 amino acids long.

The chain combines TRBV5-1 with TRBJ1-6; TRBD1 agrees at 8 bases. Per germline, CDR1 SGHRS and CDR2 YFSETQ. This CDR3 is built from 14 residues. Germline trimming cut 5 bases from V and 5 bases from J; bases unmatched to any gene: 3. The CDR3 bases are TGCGCCAGCAGGACGACAGGGGATAATTCACCCCTCCACTTT. Its translation is CASRTTGDNSPLHF.

This sequence joins TRBV18 and TRBJ1-1; no clear D gene. CDR3 length: 16 amino acids. The germline V and J ends were trimmed by 3 bases and 3 bases, with 17 bases remaining between them. In germline, CDR1 is KGHSH, CDR2 LQKENI. The CDR3: CASSPLPGARDTEAFF. The CDR3 DNA reads TGTGCCAGCTCACCTCTCCCGGGCGCCCGAGACACTGAAGCTTTCTTT.

Comment on this clone: Additional DNA sequences in this sample encode the identical CDR3. The V gene is TRBV5-1, the J gene TRBJ2-6; D gene unclear. The length of the CDR3 is 15 residues. Germline V lookup: CDR1 SGHRS, CDR2 YFSETQ. Deletions cut 0 bases from V and 2 bases from J, with 6 bases between. CDR3 coding DNA: TGCGCCAGCAGCTTGGGTGGGGCTGGGGCCAACGTCCTGACTTTC. Translated, it gives CASSLGGAGANVLTF.

The gene calls are TRBV5-1 and TRBJ2-3; TRBD1 is a possible D gene (6 bases). The V gene's germline CDR1 is SGHRS and CDR2 YFSETQ. CDR3 size: 14 residues. V dropped 4 bases and J dropped 4 bases, with 13 bases sitting between them. CDR3 sequence (DNA): TGCGCCAGCAGCACGGTGGCAGGGGCAGATACGCAGTATTTT. Translating it yields CASSTVAGADTQYF.

This clone was found once. V and J are TRBV11-2 and TRBJ2-7, with 9 bases identical to TRBD2. The CDR3 extends over 16 amino acids. Trimming took 1 base from V and 2 from J; bases not matched to a gene: 6. The germline V gene encodes CDR1 SGHAT and CDR2 FQNNGV. For the CDR3, the DNA is TGTGCCAGCAGCTTAGGATTTAGCGGGAGTACCTACGAGCAGTACTTC. Its translation is CASSLGFSGSTYEQYF.

The rearrangement joins TRBV13 to TRBJ2-3; D is unclear. CDR1 PRHDT and CDR2 FYEKMQ come from the germline V gene (reference sequence). Trimming removed 5 bases at V and 2 bases at J, with 20 bases between. CDR3 length: 17 amino acids. CDR3 sequence reads: CASSQGMAADPTDTQYF. DNA for the CDR3: TGTGCCAGCAGCCAAGGCATGGCGGCGGACCCCACAGATACGCAGTATTTT. Looking up the rest from reference TRBV13 and TRBJ2-3 gives the full variable domain: AAGVIQSPRHLIKEKRETATLKCYPIPRHDTVYWYQQGPGQDPQFLISFYEKMQSDKGSIPDRFSAQQFSDYHSELNMSSLELGDSALYFCASSQGMAADPTDTQYFGPGTRLTVL.

The V call is TRBV7-6, the J call TRBJ2-1; no clear D. The germline gives CDR1 SGHVS, CDR2 FNYEAQ. CDR3 length: 16 amino acids. V lost 5 bases to trimming and J lost 1 base, with 15 bases between them. DNA for the CDR3: TGTGCCAGCAGCGCCCCCACGTACGATTCCTACAATGAGCAGTTCTTC. Its protein is CASSAPTYDSYNEQFF.

CDR3 sequence (DNA): TGTGCCAGCAGCTTAGAACCAATCAATGAGCAGTTCTTC. Protein sequence: CASSLEPINEQFF. The V gene is TRBV7-2, the J gene TRBJ2-1; D is unclear. V was trimmed by 1 base and J by 6 bases, leaving 7 bases between them. The V gene's germline CDR1 is SGHTA and CDR2 FQGNSA. The CDR3 covers 13 residues.

CDR3 in DNA: TGTGCCAGCAGCTTGATGTCCAGGGTAAACGAAAAACTGTTTTTT. It encodes CASSLMSRVNEKLFF. The V call is TRBV5-4, the J call TRBJ1-4; D is possibly TRBD1 (5 bases). Looked up from germline, CDR1 is SGHNT and CDR2 is YYREEE (reference sequence). This CDR3 is 15 amino acids long. The V gene lost 1 base and the J gene lost 8 bases, with 15 bases spanning the gap.

The chain combines TRBV5-4 with TRBJ1-6; 9 nucleotides align to TRBD1. V lost 4 bases, J lost 12 bases, and 5 bases stayed unmatched. This CDR3 contains 13 residues. Germline CDR1 SGHNT, CDR2 YYREEE (reference sequence). The CDR3 loop reads CASSLTGGQPLHF. The CDR3, as DNA: TGTGCCAGCAGCCTCACAGGGGGCCAACCCCTCCACTTT.

This clone has a single count. J is TRBJ1-2 and V is TRBV5-1, with TRBD1 matching over 7 bases. Trimming cost V 4 bases and J 8 bases; bases outside gene matches: 5. Germline V lookup: CDR1 SGHRS, CDR2 YFSETQ. The CDR3 sequence is 12 residues long. The CDR3 bases are TGCGCCAGCAGCCCACAGGGGCCCGGCTACACCTTC. Translating it yields CASSPQGPGYTF.